This TCR beta chain was profiled in a study of T cell responses to AZD1222 COVID-19 vaccine. Study conclusions and caveats: Spike-wide vaccine-associated CD4 TCRs dominated at 160-218 and 743-854. Increases in Spike-specific TCR breadth and depth were seen after two AZD1222 doses.

Germline lookup yields CDR1 SGHAT and CDR2 FQNNGV. V gave up 4 bases and J gave up 2 bases, with 8 bases separating them. This CDR3 is built from 13 residues. Points on this clone: Its antigen remains unidentified.

Clones were read by immunoSEQ multiplex PCR, and TCRdb kept only the in-frame ones, dropping some. The repertoire holds 130,000 or so clones, approximately 85% seen once, with over 5% in the top ten. Specimen: peripheral blood, collected 28 days after the second AZD1222 dose. The chain uses TRBV11-2 and TRBJ2-5, with a possible D match to TRBD2 (6 bases). This clonotype was obtained from an adult who received the AZD1222 COVID-19 vaccine. The CDR3 DNA reads as TGTGCCAGCAGCTCGGGACTTCAAGAGACCCAGTACTTC. Its protein product is CASSSGLQETQYF.